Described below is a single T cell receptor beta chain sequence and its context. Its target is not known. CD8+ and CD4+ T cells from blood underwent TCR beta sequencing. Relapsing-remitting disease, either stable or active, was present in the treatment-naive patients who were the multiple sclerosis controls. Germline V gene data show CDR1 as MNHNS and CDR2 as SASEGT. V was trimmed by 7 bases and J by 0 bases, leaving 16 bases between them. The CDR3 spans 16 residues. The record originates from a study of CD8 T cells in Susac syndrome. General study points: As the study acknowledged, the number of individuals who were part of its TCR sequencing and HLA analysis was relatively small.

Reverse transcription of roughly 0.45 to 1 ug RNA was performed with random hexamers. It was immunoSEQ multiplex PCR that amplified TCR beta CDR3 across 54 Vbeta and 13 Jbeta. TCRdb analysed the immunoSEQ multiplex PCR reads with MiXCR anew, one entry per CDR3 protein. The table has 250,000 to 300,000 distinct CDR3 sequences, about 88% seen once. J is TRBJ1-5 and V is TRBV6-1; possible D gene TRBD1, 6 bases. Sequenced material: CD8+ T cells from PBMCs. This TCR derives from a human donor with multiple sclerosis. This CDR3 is CASKTQDSYSNQPQHF. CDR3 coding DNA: TGTGCCAGCAAAACCCAGGACAGCTATAGCAATCAGCCCCAGCATTTT.